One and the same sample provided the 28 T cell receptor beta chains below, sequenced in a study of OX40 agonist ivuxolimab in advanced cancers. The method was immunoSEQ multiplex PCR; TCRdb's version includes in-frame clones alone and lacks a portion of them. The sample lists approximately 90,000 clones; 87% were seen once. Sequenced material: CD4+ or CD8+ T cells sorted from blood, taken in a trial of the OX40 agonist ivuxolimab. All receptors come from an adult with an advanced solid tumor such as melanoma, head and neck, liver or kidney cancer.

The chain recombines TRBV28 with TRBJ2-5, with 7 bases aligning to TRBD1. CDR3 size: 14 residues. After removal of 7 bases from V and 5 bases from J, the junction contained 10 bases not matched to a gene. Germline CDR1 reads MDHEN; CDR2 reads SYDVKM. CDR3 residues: CASTIDRARETQYF. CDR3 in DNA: TGTGCCAGCACCATCGACAGGGCCCGGGAGACCCAGTACTTC.

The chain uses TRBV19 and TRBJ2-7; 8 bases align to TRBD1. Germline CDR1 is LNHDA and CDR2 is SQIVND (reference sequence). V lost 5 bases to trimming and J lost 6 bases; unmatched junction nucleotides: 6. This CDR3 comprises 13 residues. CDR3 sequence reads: CASSAQGVLEQYF. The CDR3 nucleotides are TGTGCCAGTAGTGCACAGGGGGTCCTCGAGCAGTACTTC.

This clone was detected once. CDR3 nucleotides: TGTGCCAGCAGCCCCCAGACCCGGGGGAGCACTGAAGCTTTCTTT. Protein: CASSPQTRGSTEAFF. The chain links TRBV7-2 to TRBJ1-1; perhaps TRBD1 as D (5 bases). Germline V gene lookup returns CDR1 SGHTA and CDR2 FQGNSA. CDR3 length equals 15 residues. V lost 5 bases and J 4 bases, leaving 17 bases between the germline ends. Based on the CDR3 plus reference TRBV7-2 and TRBJ1-1, the full variable domain is GAGVSQSPSNKVTEKGKDVELRCDPISGHTALYWYRQSLGQGLEFLIYFQGNSAPDKSGLPSDRFSAERTGGSVSTLTIQRTQQEDSAVYLCASSPQTRGSTEAFFGQGTRLTVV.

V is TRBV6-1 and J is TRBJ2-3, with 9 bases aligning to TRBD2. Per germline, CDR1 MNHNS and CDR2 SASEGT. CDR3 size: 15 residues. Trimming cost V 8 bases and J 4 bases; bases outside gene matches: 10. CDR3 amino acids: CASVRGAGGSDTQYF. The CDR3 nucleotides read TGTGCCAGCGTGAGGGGAGCGGGAGGATCAGATACGCAGTATTTT.

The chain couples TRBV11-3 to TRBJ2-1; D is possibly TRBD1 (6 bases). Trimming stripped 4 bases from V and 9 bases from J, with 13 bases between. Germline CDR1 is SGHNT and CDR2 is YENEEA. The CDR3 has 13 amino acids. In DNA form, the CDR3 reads TGTGCCAGCAGCTCCAACAGGGTAACTGAGCAGTTCTTC. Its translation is CASSSNRVTEQFF.

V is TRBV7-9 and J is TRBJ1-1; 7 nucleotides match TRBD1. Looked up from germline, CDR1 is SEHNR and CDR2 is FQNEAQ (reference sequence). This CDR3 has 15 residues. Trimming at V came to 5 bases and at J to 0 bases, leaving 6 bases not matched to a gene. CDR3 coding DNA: TGTGCCAGCAGCCCGGACAGGAGAATGAACACTGAAGCTTTCTTT. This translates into CASSPDRRMNTEAFF.

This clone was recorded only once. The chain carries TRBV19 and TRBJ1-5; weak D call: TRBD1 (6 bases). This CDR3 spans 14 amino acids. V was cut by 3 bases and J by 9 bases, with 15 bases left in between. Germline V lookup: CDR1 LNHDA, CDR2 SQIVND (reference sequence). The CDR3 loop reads CASSIRQGMGPQHF. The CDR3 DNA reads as TGTGCCAGTAGTATCCGGCAGGGGATGGGGCCCCAGCATTTT. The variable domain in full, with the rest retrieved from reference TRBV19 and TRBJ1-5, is DGGITQSPKYLFRKEGQNVTLSCEQNLNHDAMYWYRQDPGQGLRLIYYSQIVNDFQKGDIAEGYSVSREKKESFPLTVTSAQKNPTAFYLCASSIRQGMGPQHFGDGTRLSIL.

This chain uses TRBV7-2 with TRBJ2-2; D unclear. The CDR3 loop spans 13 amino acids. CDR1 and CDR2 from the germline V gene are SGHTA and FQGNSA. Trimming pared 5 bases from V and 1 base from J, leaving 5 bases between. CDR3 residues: CASSRMNTGELFF. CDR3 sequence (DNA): TGTGCCAGCAGCCGTATGAACACCGGGGAGCTGTTTTTT.

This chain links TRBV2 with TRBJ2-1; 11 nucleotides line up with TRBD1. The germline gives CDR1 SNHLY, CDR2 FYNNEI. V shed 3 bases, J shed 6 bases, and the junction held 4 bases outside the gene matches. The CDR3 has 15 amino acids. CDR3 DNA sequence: TGTGCCAGCAGTGAGGGGGACAGGGGGAGCAATGAGCAGTTCTTC. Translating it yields CASSEGDRGSNEQFF.

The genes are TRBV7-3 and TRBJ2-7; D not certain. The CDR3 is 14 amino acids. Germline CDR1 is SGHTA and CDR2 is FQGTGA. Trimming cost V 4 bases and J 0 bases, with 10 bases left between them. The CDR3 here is CASSSDSSSYEQYF. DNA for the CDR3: TGTGCCAGCAGCTCAGACTCCAGCTCCTACGAGCAGTACTTC.

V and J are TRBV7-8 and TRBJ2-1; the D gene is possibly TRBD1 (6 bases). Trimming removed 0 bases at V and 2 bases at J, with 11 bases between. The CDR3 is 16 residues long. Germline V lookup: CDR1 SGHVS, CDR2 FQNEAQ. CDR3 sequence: CASSLARQVAYNEQFF. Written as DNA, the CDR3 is TGTGCCAGCAGCTTAGCCCGACAGGTAGCCTACAATGAGCAGTTCTTC.

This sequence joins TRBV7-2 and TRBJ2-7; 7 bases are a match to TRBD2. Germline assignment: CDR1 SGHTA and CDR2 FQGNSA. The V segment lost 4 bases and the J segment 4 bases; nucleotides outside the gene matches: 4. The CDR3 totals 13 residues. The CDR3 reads CASSSTAGYEQYF. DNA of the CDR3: TGTGCCAGCAGCTCCACAGCGGGGTACGAGCAGTACTTC.

The CDR3 reads CATSGTGIEKLFF. In DNA form, the CDR3 reads TGTGCCACCTCCGGGACAGGGATTGAAAAACTGTTTTTT. This rearrangement joins TRBV10-3 to TRBJ1-4; 9 nucleotides agree with TRBD1. The J segment lost 7 bases and the V segment lost 10 bases, leaving 7 bases of the junction unmatched. This CDR3 is built from 13 residues. CDR1 and CDR2 (germline): ENHRY, SYGVKD.

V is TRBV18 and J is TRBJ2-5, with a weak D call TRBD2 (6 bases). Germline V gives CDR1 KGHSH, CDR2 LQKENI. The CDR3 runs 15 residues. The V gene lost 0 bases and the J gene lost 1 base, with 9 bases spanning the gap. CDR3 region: CASSPPASVQETQYF. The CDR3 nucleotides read TGTGCCAGCTCACCACCGGCTAGCGTCCAAGAGACCCAGTACTTC.

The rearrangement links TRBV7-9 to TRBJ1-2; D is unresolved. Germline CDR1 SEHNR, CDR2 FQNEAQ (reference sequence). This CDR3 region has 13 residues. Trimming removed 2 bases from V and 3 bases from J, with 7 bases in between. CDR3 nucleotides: TGTGCCAGCAGCTTAAATGGGGACTATGGCTACACCTTC. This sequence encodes CASSLNGDYGYTF. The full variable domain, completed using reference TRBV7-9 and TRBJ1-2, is DTGVSQNPRHKITKRGQNVTFRCDPISEHNRLYWYRQTLGQGPEFLTYFQNEAQLEKSRLLSDRFSAERPKGSFSTLEIQRTEQGDSAMYLCASSLNGDYGYTFGSGTRLTVV.

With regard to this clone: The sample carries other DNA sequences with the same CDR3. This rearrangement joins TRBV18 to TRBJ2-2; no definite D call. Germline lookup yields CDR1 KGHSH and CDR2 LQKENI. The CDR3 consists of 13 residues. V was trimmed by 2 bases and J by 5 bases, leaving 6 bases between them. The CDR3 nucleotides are TGTGCCAGCTCACCAACCGGGACCGGGGAGCTGTTTTTT. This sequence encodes CASSPTGTGELFF.

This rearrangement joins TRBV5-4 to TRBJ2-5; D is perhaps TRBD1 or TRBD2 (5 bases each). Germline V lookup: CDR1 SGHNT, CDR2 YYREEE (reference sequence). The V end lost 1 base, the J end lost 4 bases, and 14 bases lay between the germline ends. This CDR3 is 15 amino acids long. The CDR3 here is CASSLFPGRVETQYF. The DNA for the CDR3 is TGTGCCAGCAGCTTGTTTCCAGGGCGGGTAGAGACCCAGTACTTC.

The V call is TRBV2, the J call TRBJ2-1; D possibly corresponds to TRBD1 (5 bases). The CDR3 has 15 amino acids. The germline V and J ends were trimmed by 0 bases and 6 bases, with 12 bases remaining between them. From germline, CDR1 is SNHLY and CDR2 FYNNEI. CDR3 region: CASSEAGARGNEQFF. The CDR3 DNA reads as TGTGCCAGCAGTGAAGCAGGAGCTAGGGGCAATGAGCAGTTCTTC.

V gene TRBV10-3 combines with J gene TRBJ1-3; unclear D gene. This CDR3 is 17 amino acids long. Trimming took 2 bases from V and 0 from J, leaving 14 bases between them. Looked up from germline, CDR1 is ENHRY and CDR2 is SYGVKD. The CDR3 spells CAISEGFPSSSGNTIYF. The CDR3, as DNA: TGTGCCATCAGTGAGGGGTTCCCGTCGAGCTCTGGAAACACCATATATTTT.

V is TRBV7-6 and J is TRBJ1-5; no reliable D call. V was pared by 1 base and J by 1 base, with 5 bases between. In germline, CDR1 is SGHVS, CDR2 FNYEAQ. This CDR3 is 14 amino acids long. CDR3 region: CASSLGRSNQPQHF. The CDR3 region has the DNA TGTGCCAGCAGCTTAGGCAGGAGCAATCAGCCCCAGCATTTT.

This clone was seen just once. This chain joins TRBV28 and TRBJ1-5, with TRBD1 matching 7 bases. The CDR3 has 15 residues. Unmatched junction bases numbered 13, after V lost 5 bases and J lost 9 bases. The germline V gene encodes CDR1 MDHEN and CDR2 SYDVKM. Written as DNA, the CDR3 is TGTGCCAGCAGTCCTCCAGGGGGTGAACTTGGGCCCCAGCATTTT. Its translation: CASSPPGGELGPQHF.

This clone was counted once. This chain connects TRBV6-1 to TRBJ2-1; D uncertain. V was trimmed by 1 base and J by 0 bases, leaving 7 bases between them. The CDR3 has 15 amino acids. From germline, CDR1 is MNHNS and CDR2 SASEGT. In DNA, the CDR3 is TGTGCCAGCAGTGAAGACCTGAGCTCCTACAATGAGCAGTTCTTC. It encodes CASSEDLSSYNEQFF.

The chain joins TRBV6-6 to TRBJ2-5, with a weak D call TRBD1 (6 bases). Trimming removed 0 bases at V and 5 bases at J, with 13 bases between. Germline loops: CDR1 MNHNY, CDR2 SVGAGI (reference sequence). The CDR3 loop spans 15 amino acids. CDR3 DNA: TGTGCCAGCAGTTACTCAGGGGGTTCGGTGGAGACCCAGTACTTC. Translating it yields CASSYSGGSVETQYF.

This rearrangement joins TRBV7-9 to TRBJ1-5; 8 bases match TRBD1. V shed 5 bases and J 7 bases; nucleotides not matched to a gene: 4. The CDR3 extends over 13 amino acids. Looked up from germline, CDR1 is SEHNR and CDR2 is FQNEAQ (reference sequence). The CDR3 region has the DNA TGTGCCAGCAGCCAGACAGGGGCCCAGCCCCAGCATTTT. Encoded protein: CASSQTGAQPQHF.

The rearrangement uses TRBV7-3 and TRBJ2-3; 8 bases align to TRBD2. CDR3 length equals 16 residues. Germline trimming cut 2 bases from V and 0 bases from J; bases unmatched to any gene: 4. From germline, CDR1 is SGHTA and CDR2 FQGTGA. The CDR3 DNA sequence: TGTGCCAGCAGCTTAGACACGGGGGGGAGCACAGATACGCAGTATTTT. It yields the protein CASSLDTGGSTDTQYF.

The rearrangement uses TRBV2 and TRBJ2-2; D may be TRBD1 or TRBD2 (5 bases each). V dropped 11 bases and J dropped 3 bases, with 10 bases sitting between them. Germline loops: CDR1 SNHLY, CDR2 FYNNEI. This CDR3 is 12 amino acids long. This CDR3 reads CAGGLDTGELFF. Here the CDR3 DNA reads TGTGCCGGGGGTTTGGACACCGGGGAGCTGTTTTTT.

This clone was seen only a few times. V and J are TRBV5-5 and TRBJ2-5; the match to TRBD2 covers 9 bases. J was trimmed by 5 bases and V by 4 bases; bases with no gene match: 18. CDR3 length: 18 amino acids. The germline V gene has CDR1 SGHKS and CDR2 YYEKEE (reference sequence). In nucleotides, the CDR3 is TGTGCCAGCAGCCGGAGGACGGCCCTAAGGCGGGAGGGGGAGACCCAGTACTTC. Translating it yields CASSRRTALRREGETQYF.

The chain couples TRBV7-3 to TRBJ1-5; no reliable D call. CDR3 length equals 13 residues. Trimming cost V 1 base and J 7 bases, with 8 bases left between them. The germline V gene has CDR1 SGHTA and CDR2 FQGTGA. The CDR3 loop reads CASSLNSGQPQHF. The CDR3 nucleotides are TGTGCCAGCAGCTTAAATTCGGGGCAGCCCCAGCATTTT.